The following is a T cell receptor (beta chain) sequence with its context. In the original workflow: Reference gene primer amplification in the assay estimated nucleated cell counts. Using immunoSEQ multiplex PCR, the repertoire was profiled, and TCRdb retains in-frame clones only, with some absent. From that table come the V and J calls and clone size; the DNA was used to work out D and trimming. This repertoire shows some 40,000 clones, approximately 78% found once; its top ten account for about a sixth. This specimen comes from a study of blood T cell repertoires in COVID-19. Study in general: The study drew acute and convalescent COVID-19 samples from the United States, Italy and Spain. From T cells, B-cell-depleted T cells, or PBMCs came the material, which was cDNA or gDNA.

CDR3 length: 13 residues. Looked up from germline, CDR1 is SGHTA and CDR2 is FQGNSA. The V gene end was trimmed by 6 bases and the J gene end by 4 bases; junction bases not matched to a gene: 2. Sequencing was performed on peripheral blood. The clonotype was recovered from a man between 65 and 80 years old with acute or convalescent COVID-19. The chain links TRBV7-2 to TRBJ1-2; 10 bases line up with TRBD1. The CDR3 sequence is CASSGQGGYGYTF. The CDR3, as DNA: TGTGCCAGCAGTGGACAGGGGGGCTATGGCTACACCTTC. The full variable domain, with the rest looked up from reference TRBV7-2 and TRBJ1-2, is GAGVSQSPSNKVTEKGKDVELRCDPISGHTALYWYRQSLGQGLEFLIYFQGNSAPDKSGLPSDRFSAERTGGSVSTLTIQRTQQEDSAVYLCASSGQGGYGYTFGSGTRLTVV.